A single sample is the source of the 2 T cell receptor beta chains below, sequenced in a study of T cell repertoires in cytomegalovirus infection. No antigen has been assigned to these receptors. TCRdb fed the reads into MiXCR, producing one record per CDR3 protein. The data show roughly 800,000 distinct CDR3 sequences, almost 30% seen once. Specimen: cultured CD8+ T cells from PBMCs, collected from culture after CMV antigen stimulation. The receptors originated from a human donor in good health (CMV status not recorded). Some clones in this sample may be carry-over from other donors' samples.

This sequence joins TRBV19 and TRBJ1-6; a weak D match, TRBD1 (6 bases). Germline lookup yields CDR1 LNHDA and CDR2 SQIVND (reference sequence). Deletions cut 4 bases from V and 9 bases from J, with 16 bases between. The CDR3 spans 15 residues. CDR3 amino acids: CASSTKGRGSSPLHF. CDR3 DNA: TGTGCCAGTAGTACCAAGGGGAGGGGGAGTTCACCCCTCCACTTT. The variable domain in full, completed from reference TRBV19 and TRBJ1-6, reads DGGITQSPKYLFRKEGQNVTLSCEQNLNHDAMYWYRQDPGQGLRLIYYSQIVNDFQKGDIAEGYSVSREKKESFPLTVTSAQKNPTAFYLCASSTKGRGSSPLHFGNGTRLTVT.

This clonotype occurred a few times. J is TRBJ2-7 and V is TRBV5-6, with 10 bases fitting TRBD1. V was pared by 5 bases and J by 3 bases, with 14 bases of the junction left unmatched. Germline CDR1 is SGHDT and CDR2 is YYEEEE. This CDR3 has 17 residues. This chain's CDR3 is CASSSYTTGGAFYEQYF. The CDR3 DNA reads TGTGCCAGCAGTTCGTACACGACAGGGGGCGCATTCTACGAGCAGTACTTC.